Below, 9 T cell receptor beta chains from the same sample are listed, as sequenced in a study of blood T cell repertoires in COVID-19. This table comes from immunoSEQ multiplex PCR, and its TCRdb copy is limited to in-frame clones, with some not included. The sample carries roughly 20,000 clones, approximately 90% recorded once. Source material: peripheral blood. Source of these receptors: a human donor in a cohort sampled during active COVID-19. The donor label of this sample is uncertain.

The chain joins TRBV19 to TRBJ2-3, with 7 bases identical to TRBD2. The J segment lost 5 bases and the V segment lost 6 bases, leaving 8 bases of the junction unmatched. The CDR3 length is 14 residues. Germline V gene sequence: CDR1 LNHDA, CDR2 SQIVND (reference sequence). DNA for the CDR3: TGTGCCAGTAGAGCGCGGGAGTTCGGAGATACGCAGTATTTT. Translating gives CASRAREFGDTQYF.

In DNA, the CDR3 is TGTGCCAGCAGCCCCCTTCAGGCTAGCGGGAGTATCACAGATACGCAGTATTTT. This translates into CASSPLQASGSITDTQYF. This chain joins TRBV2 and TRBJ2-3; 10 bases agree with TRBD2. The V segment lost 6 bases and the J segment 2 bases; nucleotides outside the gene matches: 14. Per germline, CDR1 SNHLY and CDR2 FYNNEI. This CDR3 has 18 amino acids.

The rearrangement links TRBV19 to TRBJ1-2; D is possibly TRBD1 (5 bases). Germline V CDR1 and CDR2: LNHDA, SQIVND (reference sequence). The CDR3 loop spans 13 amino acids. The V end was cut by 3 bases, the J end by 3 bases, with 8 bases between. CDR3 DNA: TGTGCCAGTAGTATGGAAGGGGACTATGGCTACACCTTC. This codes for CASSMEGDYGYTF.

J is TRBJ1-2 and V is TRBV12-3 or TRBV12-4; a possible D gene is TRBD1 (6 bases). V lost 6 bases to trimming and J lost 7 bases, with 12 bases between them. The CDR3 length is 12 residues. CDR3 protein: CASSRGLTGYTF. CDR3 DNA: TGTGCCAGCAGCAGGGGTCTGACTGGCTACACCTTC.

This clone came up once. The rearrangement joins TRBV29-1 to TRBJ2-1; D is ambiguous. Trimming pared 6 bases from V and 1 base from J, leaving 4 bases between. Germline CDR1 and CDR2: SQVTM and ANQGSEA. The CDR3 is 11 residues long. The CDR3 DNA follows: TGCAGCGTCCTTTCCTACAATGAGCAGTTCTTC. Its protein is CSVLSYNEQFF.

This chain links TRBV28 with TRBJ2-7; D may be TRBD2 (6 bases). Trimming stripped 7 bases from V and 6 bases from J, with 19 bases between. The CDR3 length is 14 residues. Germline V CDR1 and CDR2: MDHEN, SYDVKM. The chain's CDR3 is CASTPGGESVEQYF. For the CDR3, the DNA is TGTGCCAGCACCCCCGGCGGGGAGTCTGTCGAGCAGTACTTC.

This chain links TRBV3-1 (or the pseudogene TRBV3-2) with TRBJ1-4; D possibly corresponds to TRBD1 (6 bases). The length of the CDR3 is 14 residues. Germline values: CDR1 LGHDT, CDR2 YNNKEL (reference sequence). The V end was cut by 10 bases, the J end by 2 bases, with 14 bases between. The CDR3, as DNA: TGTGCCACGTCAACGGGACACACTAATGAAAAACTGTTTTTT. This translates into CATSTGHTNEKLFF.

CDR3 residues: CATSGGGSMETQYF. The CDR3 nucleotides read TGTGCCACCAGTGGGGGCGGGAGTATGGAGACCCAGTACTTC. V is TRBV24-1 and J is TRBJ2-5; 7 positions agree with TRBD2. The CDR3 totals 14 residues. Trimming cost V 5 bases and J 5 bases; bases outside gene matches: 7. Germline V lookup: CDR1 KGHDR, CDR2 SFDVKD.

The V gene is TRBV7-9, the J gene TRBJ1-3, with D possibly being TRBD1 (5 bases). Germline V CDR1 and CDR2: SEHNR, FQNEAQ (reference sequence). This CDR3 is 15 amino acids long. Trimming stripped 3 bases from V and 0 bases from J, with 9 bases between. CDR3: CASSFGGGSGNTIYF. CDR3 DNA: TGTGCCAGCAGCTTCGGGGGTGGCTCTGGAAACACCATATATTTT. Looking up the rest from reference TRBV7-9 and TRBJ1-3 gives the full variable domain: DTGVSQNPRHKITKRGQNVTFRCDPISEHNRLYWYRQTLGQGPEFLTYFQNEAQLEKSRLLSDRFSAERPKGSFSTLEIQRTEQGDSAMYLCASSFGGGSGNTIYFGEGSWLTVV.